This T cell receptor beta chain was identified in a study of beta chain features in type 1 diabetes (dated by TCRdb to about 2018). For the study in its entirety: Patients and healthy donors did not differ in mean age, gender distribution, total cell number or subset yield. The study compared TCRB repertoires of sorted circulating CD4+ T cell subsets between recently diagnosed type 1 diabetes patients and matched healthy donors. Regulatory and stem cell-like memory subsets were obtained from only 8 patients and roughly 8 healthy donors, while naive and central memory subsets were obtained from all 30 or so donors. A total of around 110,000,000 sorted cells were examined across all samples, and a strong correlation was observed between cell number per subset and RNA yield. The investigation overall reported the following: Shorter templates might be favored by PCR, yet because patient and control samples were amplified and corrected together, any such skew would affect both groups equally. Naive, central memory and regulatory TCRB repertoires appeared to be more alike among patients than among healthy donors. HLA sub-analyses involved small numbers of individuals, so any influence of HLA type on TCRB rearrangement remained unresolved. Sequencing cDNA rather than genomic DNA could over-represent highly expressing activated cells, although activation and CD3 levels did not differ between groups. At VDJ recombination sites, patients with type 1 diabetes made fewer insertions and deleted more nucleotides, a pattern implying thymic rearrangement abnormalities. A moderate but significant shortening of TCRB CDR3 length was observed in type 1 diabetes patients in all four CD4+ subsets.

CDR1 and CDR2 were assigned from the germline V gene as SGDLS and YYNGEE. V is shortened by 4 bases, J by 3 bases, and the region joining them spans 7 bases. Spanning cysteine to phenylalanine, the CDR3 consists of 12 amino acids. The DNA shown is the 36-base CDR3, in frame from base 1. Each donor gave one peripheral blood draw, roughly 120 mL on average, collected into heparinised tubes. Naive, central memory, regulatory and stem cell-like memory CD4+ T cells were sorted on a BD FACSAria II using a panel including CD45RO, CCR7, CD25, CD127, CD95 and CD27. Purity was above 95% for every sorted population. PBMCs were isolated immediately by Lymphoprep density gradient centrifugation and stained directly without culture. So that batch effects would be minimized, each experiment stained and sorted samples in pairs, pairing one healthy donor with one patient. This clone has a handful of counts. This clone's antigen is unknown. No base qualities exist here, and no much larger clone lies one base off it.

The High Capacity cDNA Reverse Transcription Kit was used to reverse transcribe all of the isolated RNA, meaning that expressed TCRB transcripts were what got sequenced. Naive, central memory and regulatory T cell samples underwent deep immunoSEQ sequencing, averaging about 3.57 million total reads per sample. After sorted cells were lysed in RLT buffer, RNA was extracted with DNase-treated RNeasy Micro or Mini kits, with the choice depending on cell number. Each cell subset was processed on its own to prevent cross-contamination, while patient and healthy donor samples were processed together. Using the immunoSEQ multiplex PCR, TCRB sequences were amplified from cDNA into 87-bp fragments spanning the CDR3 region. Sequencing of the amplicons was performed on the Illumina HiSeq platform. Regarding the original processing steps: PCR bias was computationally corrected using synthetic template baselines, reads within Hamming distance 2 were collapsed, and singletons that could not be merged were discarded. Reads were aligned to IMGT to assign V, D and J genes, CDR3 length, and insertions or deletions at six rearrangement sites. Clonotype counts were normalized to sorted cell number within each subset before computing true diversity and Gini coefficients with the tcR R package. The overlap coefficient, calculated on TCRB nucleotide sequences, was used to measure repertoire sharing. Out-of-frame TCRB sequences from naive cells were analyzed to stand in for the pre-selection repertoire. TCRdb's version of the immuneACCESS table is confined to in-frame rearrangements and falls short of the full clone set. An unresolved V gene accounts for under half of the shortfall where checked; the remainder is of unknown origin. V, J and clone size were drawn from that table, and D and trimming were deduced from the DNA. Here the sample has 500,000 to 850,000 clones; around 15% occur a single time. The ten biggest clones cover just under 0.04% of the sample.

The material sequenced was naive CD4+ T cells from blood. This sample's cell subset or site label indicates: true naive CD4+ T cells. The chain couples TRBV9 to TRBJ1-1, with the identity of the D gene unclear. The sequence came from a man aged 18-30 years with type 1 diabetes. DNA sequence: TGTGCCAGCAGCCTCACTGACACTGAAGCTTTCTTT. It encodes CASSLTDTEAFF.